The source of this T cell receptor beta chain is a study of blood T cell repertoires in COVID-19. Study at large: The analysed material was cDNA or gDNA that came from T cells, B-cell-depleted T cells, or PBMCs.

In the original processing: Cell counts per sample came from amplifying reference gene primers. Profiling relied on immunoSEQ multiplex PCR, and the TCRdb table lists in-frame clones only, not all of them. V and J calls and clone size are copied from that table; D and trimming were computed from the DNA. This table has 320,000 or so clones, about nine tenths appearing once. The source of this sequence is a man between 60 and 75 years old who had recovered from COVID-19. Sample: PBMCs or T cells enriched from blood (not recorded which).

DNA of the CDR3: TGTGCCAGCACGCGGGGGGGCCGGTCCTACAATGAGCAGTTCTTC. This sequence encodes CASTRGGRSYNEQFF. This chain joins TRBV5-8 and TRBJ2-1; 9 bases are shared with TRBD2. Unmatched junction bases numbered 5, after V lost 6 bases and J lost 1 base. CDR3 length: 15 amino acids. CDR1 and CDR2 from the germline V gene are SGHTS and YDEGEE.